These 18 T cell receptor beta chains were sequenced from one sample in a study of T-cell reconstitution after alpha-beta-depleted transplantation in children. The authors prepared the TCRbeta library with unique molecular identifiers. TCRdb re-called the PCR reads with MiXCR, one entry per CDR3 protein. The repertoire holds about 460,000 distinct CDR3 sequences, with 9.5% to 15% as singletons. The sample was PBMCs from the stem cell graft donor, taken from the stem cell graft. The receptor source for this set is a human donor who donated a stem cell graft to a child with combined immunodeficiency.

The rearrangement joins TRBV2 to TRBJ2-7, with TRBD1 identical over 10 bases. CDR1 SNHLY and CDR2 FYNNEI come from the germline V gene. The J segment lost 3 bases and the V segment lost 7 bases, leaving 12 bases of the junction unmatched. The CDR3 loop spans 16 amino acids. The CDR3 sequence: CASKGDRGTGDYEQYF. The CDR3 DNA sequence: TGTGCCAGCAAGGGGGACAGAGGGACAGGGGACTACGAGCAGTACTTC. Full variable domain (missing parts from reference TRBV2 and TRBJ2-7): EPEVTQTPSHQVTQMGQEVILRCVPISNHLYFYWYRQILGQKVEFLVSFYNNEISEKSEIFDDQFSVERPDGSNFTLKIRSTKLEDSAMYFCASKGDRGTGDYEQYFGPGTRLTVT.

This clonotype appeared many times. The chain has TRBV4-3 and TRBJ2-1; D tentatively fits TRBD1 or TRBD2 (6 bases each). Trimming removed 4 bases at V and 5 bases at J, with 12 bases between. The CDR3 is made up of 14 amino acids. CDR1 is LGHNA and CDR2 is YSLEER in the germline V gene. This CDR3 is CASSPWRGDNEQFF. DNA for the CDR3: TGCGCCAGCAGCCCGTGGAGGGGGGACAATGAGCAGTTCTTC.

There are many counts of this clonotype. The V call is TRBV3-1, the J call TRBJ2-1, with D perhaps matching TRBD2 (5 bases). Germline V gives CDR1 LGHDT, CDR2 YNNKEL (reference sequence). V was pared by 1 base and J by 1 base, with 5 bases between. This CDR3 has 14 amino acids. The CDR3 loop is CASSQAGSYNEQFF. CDR3 bases: TGTGCCAGCAGCCAAGCGGGGTCCTACAATGAGCAGTTCTTC.

This clonotype was detected a few times. The rearrangement uses TRBV5-6 and TRBJ2-3; D is unclear. Germline CDR1 reads SGHDT; CDR2 reads YYEEEE. Trimming cost V 6 bases and J 3 bases, with 8 bases left between them. The CDR3 has 12 residues. The CDR3 is CASTWRTDTQYF. The CDR3 DNA sequence: TGTGCCAGCACCTGGCGAACAGATACGCAGTATTTT.

This clonotype was recorded a few times. The V and J genes are TRBV12-3 or TRBV12-4 and TRBJ2-1; 9 bases match TRBD2. V was pared by 6 bases and J by 12 bases, with 12 bases of the junction left unmatched. CDR3 length: 14 residues. This CDR3 is CASSPGTSFTGQFF. CDR3 nucleotides: TGTGCCAGCAGCCCCGGGACTAGCTTCACGGGGCAGTTCTTC.

This clonotype came up a few times. The DNA for the CDR3 is TGCGCCAGCAGCCAATCGGGACTAGCGGAGACCTACAATGAGCAGTTCTTC. This sequence encodes CASSQSGLAETYNEQFF. The rearrangement links TRBV4-3 to TRBJ2-1; TRBD2 matches at 11 bases. The junction had 5 bases not matched to a gene; V was cut back by 2 bases and J by 2 bases. Germline CDR1 reads LGHNA; CDR2 reads YSLEER. This CDR3 has 17 amino acids.

This clonotype was counted only a few times. V is TRBV4-2 and J is TRBJ2-3, with 8 nucleotides matching TRBD2. Germline V gives CDR1 LGHNA, CDR2 YNFKEQ. This CDR3 region has 17 residues. V shed 0 bases, J shed 4 bases, and the junction held 9 bases outside the gene matches. The CDR3 DNA sequence: TGTGCCAGCAGCCAAGATCACAGCGGGGGAGAGGCAGATACGCAGTATTTT. Translated, it gives CASSQDHSGGEADTQYF.

The V call is TRBV3-1, the J call TRBJ2-2; 7 positions agree with TRBD2. Germline CDR1 and CDR2: LGHDT and YNNKEL (reference sequence). The CDR3 spans 16 residues. Trimming at V came to 1 base and at J to 7 bases, leaving 9 bases not matched to a gene. CDR3 bases: TGTGCCAGCAGCCAAGCTGGGGCGGGGGTACTCGGGGAGCTGTTTTTT. It specifies CASSQAGAGVLGELFF.

The rearrangement joins TRBV12-3 or TRBV12-4 to TRBJ2-3; D is undetermined. The V end lost 5 bases, the J end lost 3 bases, and 9 bases lay between the germline ends. There are 13 residues in the CDR3. In DNA form, the CDR3 reads TGTGCCAGCAGTGGACCGGTAACAGATACGCAGTATTTT. Its protein product is CASSGPVTDTQYF.

The chain carries TRBV29-1 and TRBJ2-1; 10 positions match TRBD2. This CDR3 comprises 15 residues. The germline gives CDR1 SQVTM, CDR2 ANQGSEA. V gave up 4 bases and J gave up 9 bases; unmatched junction bases: 12. CDR3 in amino acids: CSVGRGSGGRGEQFF. CDR3 sequence (DNA): TGCAGCGTTGGCCGCGGTAGCGGGGGGCGGGGTGAGCAGTTCTTC.

The rearrangement joins TRBV7-3 to TRBJ2-5; D may correspond to TRBD1 or TRBD2 (6 bases each). CDR1 is SGHTA, CDR2 FQGTGA, per germline. The V end lost 5 bases, the J end lost 0 bases, and 13 bases lay between the germline ends. The CDR3 has 15 residues. This chain's CDR3 is CASSQQGLYQETQYF. The CDR3 nucleotides are TGTGCCAGCAGCCAACAGGGACTGTACCAAGAGACCCAGTACTTC.

This clonotype was counted only a few times. V usage is TRBV27 and J usage is TRBJ1-1; no clear D. The V gene's germline CDR1 is MNHEY and CDR2 SMNVEV (reference sequence). This CDR3 comprises 14 residues. V was cut by 4 bases and J by 0 bases, with 9 bases left in between. Here the CDR3 reads CASSSISVNTEAFF. In nucleotides, the CDR3 is TGTGCCAGCAGTTCAATCAGTGTGAACACTGAAGCTTTCTTT.

This clonotype has just one count. V gene TRBV2 combines with J gene TRBJ2-1; D is unclear. The V gene's germline CDR1 is SNHLY and CDR2 FYNNEI. There are 13 residues in the CDR3. Trimming removed 11 bases from V and 0 bases from J, with 11 bases in between. In DNA, the CDR3 is TGTGCCGACATGGCTAGCTCCTACAATGAGCAGTTCTTC. Its protein product is CADMASSYNEQFF.

The chain couples TRBV30 to TRBJ1-1; D remains unclear. Germline-derived CDR1 and CDR2 are GTSNPN and SVGIG (reference sequence). This CDR3 is 12 amino acids long. V lost 3 bases, J lost 0 bases, and 5 bases lay in between. CDR3 bases: TGTGCCTGGAGGCAAGTGAACACTGAAGCTTTCTTT. Amino acids: CAWRQVNTEAFF.

This chain uses TRBV12-3 or TRBV12-4 with TRBJ2-3, with TRBD2 matching 9 bases. The CDR3 has 20 amino acids. Trimming at V came to 3 bases and at J to 4 bases, leaving 20 bases not matched to a gene. The CDR3 bases are TGTGCCAGCAGTTTGTCGCGGGCTAGCGGGACTCCCGTGAGGGCAGATACGCAGTATTTT. This sequence encodes CASSLSRASGTPVRADTQYF.

This clonotype was found many times. The chain has TRBV11-2 and TRBJ2-1; 9 positions agree with TRBD1. Per germline, CDR1 SGHAT and CDR2 FQNNGV. The CDR3 consists of 14 residues. With 3 bases clipped from V and 7 bases from J, the junction kept 4 bases outside the gene matches. CDR3 nucleotide sequence: TGTGCCAGCAGCTTCACGGGACAGGGTAATGAGCAGTTCTTC. Translating it yields CASSFTGQGNEQFF.

This clonotype was recorded a few times. The chain has TRBV5-1 and TRBJ1-3; D not resolved. This CDR3 comprises 17 residues. V was pared by 0 bases and J by 0 bases, with 13 bases between. CDR1 SGHRS and CDR2 YFSETQ come from the germline V gene. CDR3 residues: CASSLEGRSFSGNTIYF. The DNA for the CDR3 is TGCGCCAGCAGCTTGGAAGGAAGAAGCTTCTCTGGAAACACCATATATTTT. Together with reference TRBV5-1 and TRBJ1-3, the CDR3 gives the full variable domain: KAGVTQTPRYLIKTRGQQVTLSCSPISGHRSVSWYQQTPGQGLQFLFEYFSETQRNKGNFPGRFSGRQFSNSRSEMNVSTLELGDSALYLCASSLEGRSFSGNTIYFGEGSWLTVV.

Only a few counts were recorded for this clonotype. This CDR3 is CASSYGASGSHLGEQYF. The DNA for the CDR3 is TGTGCCAGCAGTTACGGGGCTAGCGGGAGTCATTTGGGAGAGCAGTACTTC. J is TRBJ2-7 and V is TRBV6-2 or TRBV6-3, with 10 bases that match TRBD2. Unmatched junction bases numbered 14, after V lost 2 bases and J lost 7 bases. The CDR3 has 17 residues. CDR1 is MNHEY, CDR2 SVGEGT, per germline.